The 11 T cell receptor beta chains presented below share a single source sample, sequenced in a study of cytomegalovirus exposure and HLA in healthy donors. In the PCR, 60 Vbeta and 13 Jbeta primers were used. The repertoire was sequenced with immunoSEQ multiplex PCR; TCRdb's copy has only in-frame clones and lacks some. The sample records about 37,000 clones, about four fifths being singletons. Sequenced input: PBMCs. The receptors stem from a woman in her forties in good health and CMV-seronegative.

This chain links TRBV7-9 with TRBJ1-1, with D unclear. Trimming left V 4 bases short and J 3 bases short, with 9 bases between. Per germline, CDR1 SEHNR and CDR2 FQNEAQ (reference sequence). The CDR3 length is 13 residues. The CDR3, as DNA: TGTGCCAGCAGCTCGAGCCGGGACACTGAAGCTTTCTTT. Translating gives CASSSSRDTEAFF.

The genes are TRBV11-2 and TRBJ2-3; TRBD2 agrees at 9 bases. This CDR3 contains 16 residues. With V trimmed by 0 bases and J by 8 bases, 9 bases remained unmatched. Germline CDR1 is SGHAT and CDR2 is FQNNGV. The DNA for the CDR3 is TGTGCCAGCAGCTTAGATCTGGCGGGGGGGCAAGTTACGCAGTATTTT. It yields the protein CASSLDLAGGQVTQYF.

The chain couples TRBV6-5 to TRBJ2-7; 9 nucleotides align to TRBD1. V lost 0 bases and J lost 3; bases outside the gene matches: 3. Germline V gives CDR1 MNHEY, CDR2 SVGAGI. This CDR3 spans 15 amino acids. The CDR3 here is CASSYSGTGNYEQYF. For the CDR3, the DNA is TGTGCCAGCAGTTACTCGGGGACAGGGAACTACGAGCAGTACTTC.

The chain joins TRBV18 to TRBJ1-2, with TRBD1 identical over 8 bases. V was pared by 1 base and J by 7 bases, with 2 bases of the junction left unmatched. Germline-derived CDR1 and CDR2 are KGHSH and LQKENI. The CDR3 spans 13 residues. CDR3: CASSPRTGSGYTF. The CDR3 DNA sequence: TGTGCCAGCTCACCACGGACAGGGTCTGGCTACACCTTC. The whole variable domain, remainder taken from reference TRBV18 and TRBJ1-2, is NAGVMQNPRHLVRRRGQEARLRCSPMKGHSHVYWYRQLPEEGLKFMVYLQKENIIDESGMPKERFSAEFPKEGPSILRIQQVVRGDSAAYFCASSPRTGSGYTFGSGTRLTVV.

J is TRBJ1-5 and V is TRBV28; maybe TRBD1 (5 bases). The germline gives CDR1 MDHEN, CDR2 SYDVKM. This CDR3 is 14 amino acids long. V was shortened by 3 bases and J by 5 bases, with 11 bases between the two germline ends. The CDR3 sequence is CASSLDMLDQPQHF. DNA for the CDR3: TGTGCCAGCAGTTTGGACATGCTGGATCAGCCCCAGCATTTT.

This clone was recorded a few times. CDR3 loop: CASSLQPTSTDTQYF. CDR3 DNA sequence: TGTGCCAGCAGCCTGCAACCAACTAGCACAGATACGCAGTATTTT. The genes are TRBV5-6 and TRBJ2-3, with no clear D. This CDR3 comprises 15 residues. V dropped 4 bases and J dropped 0 bases, with 12 bases sitting between them. In germline, CDR1 is SGHDT, CDR2 YYEEEE.

The chain couples TRBV28 to TRBJ2-3; D might be TRBD2 (5 bases). The CDR3 runs 14 residues. Germline loops: CDR1 MDHEN, CDR2 SYDVKM. Trimming left V 10 bases short and J 6 bases short, with 20 bases between. The CDR3 DNA sequence: TGTGCCACCAATGGGAACCTCGGGGATGATACGCAGTATTTT. It is translated as CATNGNLGDDTQYF. The full variable domain, with the rest looked up from reference TRBV28 and TRBJ2-3, is DVKVTQSSRYLVKRTGEKVFLECVQDMDHENMFWYRQDPGLGLRLIYFSYDVKMKEKGDIPEGYSVSREKKERFSLILESASTNQTSMYLCATNGNLGDDTQYFGPGTRLTVL.

The gene calls are TRBV5-1 and TRBJ2-5; TRBD1 might be the D (5 bases). Trimming shortened V by 2 bases and J by 5 bases, and 13 bases separated the two germline ends. The CDR3 runs 14 residues. The germline gives CDR1 SGHRS, CDR2 YFSETQ. CDR3: CASSFQGIGETQYF. The CDR3 DNA sequence: TGCGCCAGCAGCTTTCAGGGAATTGGGGAGACCCAGTACTTC.

This clone was recorded only once. V gene TRBV9 combines with J gene TRBJ2-1, with 9 nucleotides matching TRBD2. The CDR3 covers 18 residues. J lost 5 bases, V lost 0 bases, and 12 bases had no gene match. Germline-derived CDR1 and CDR2 are SGDLS and YYNGEE. CDR3 sequence reads: CASSVEGGWSGGHNEQFF. CDR3 sequence (DNA): TGTGCCAGCAGCGTAGAAGGTGGTTGGAGCGGGGGGCACAATGAGCAGTTCTTC.

The chain has TRBV9 and TRBJ2-3; 7 nucleotides align to TRBD1. Germline CDR1 is SGDLS and CDR2 is YYNGEE. The ends lost 0 bases at V and 5 bases at J; junction bases unmatched: 6. The CDR3 runs 15 residues. The CDR3 reads CASSVEGALEDTQYF. The CDR3 DNA follows: TGTGCCAGCAGCGTAGAGGGGGCCCTAGAAGATACGCAGTATTTT.

The chain is built from TRBV2 and TRBJ2-2, with D hard to call. This CDR3 comprises 12 residues. V was pared by 6 bases and J by 5 bases, with 7 bases between. Germline CDR1 SNHLY, CDR2 FYNNEI. DNA of the CDR3: TGTGCCAGCAGAATATCTACCGGGGAGCTGTTTTTT. Protein product: CASRISTGELFF.